This T cell receptor beta chain was sequenced during a study of cytomegalovirus exposure and HLA in healthy donors. Looking at the study overall: Caucasian-associated ancestry cluster membership applied to 75% to 85% of 398 genotyped donors. Study-wide points: Reports indicate that TCR beta sequences accurately predicted the HLA-A and HLA-B alleles of most subjects. It was likely that a cluster of highly shared sequence variants was a sequencing artifact. Some V segments (TRBV6-2 and TRBV6-3 among them) were excluded as indistinguishable.

The study ran its PCR with 60 Vbeta and 13 Jbeta primers. Generated by immunoSEQ multiplex PCR, the TCRdb table keeps only in-frame clones and is missing some. The sample lists about 60,000 clones, around three quarters occurring once. V lost 0 bases and J lost 2; bases outside the gene matches: 10. CDR1 is MGHRA and CDR2 is YSYEKL in the germline V gene. This CDR3 has 18 residues. On this clone: The antigen is undetermined.

J is TRBJ2-7 and V is TRBV4-1, with 10 bases fitting TRBD1. The specimen sequenced was PBMCs. The clonotype comes from a woman aged 40 to 50 in good health and CMV-seropositive. For the CDR3, the DNA is TGCGCCAGCAGCCAAGAGCGATTAACCGGGACAGGGGCCTACGAGCAGTACTTC. Translating gives CASSQERLTGTGAYEQYF.